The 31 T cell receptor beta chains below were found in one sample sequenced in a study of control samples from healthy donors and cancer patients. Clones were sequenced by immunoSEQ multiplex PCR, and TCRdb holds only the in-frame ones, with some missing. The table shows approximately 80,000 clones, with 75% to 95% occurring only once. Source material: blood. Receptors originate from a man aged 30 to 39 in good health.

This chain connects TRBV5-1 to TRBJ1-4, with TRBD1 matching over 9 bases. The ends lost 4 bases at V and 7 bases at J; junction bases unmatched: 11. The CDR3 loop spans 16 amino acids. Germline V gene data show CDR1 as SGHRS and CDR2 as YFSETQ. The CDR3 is CASSVPGTGSTEKLFF. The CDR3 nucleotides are TGCGCCAGCAGCGTTCCCGGGACAGGGAGTACTGAAAAACTGTTTTTT. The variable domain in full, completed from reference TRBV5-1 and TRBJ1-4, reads KAGVTQTPRYLIKTRGQQVTLSCSPISGHRSVSWYQQTPGQGLQFLFEYFSETQRNKGNFPGRFSGRQFSNSRSEMNVSTLELGDSALYLCASSVPGTGSTEKLFFGSGTQLSVL.

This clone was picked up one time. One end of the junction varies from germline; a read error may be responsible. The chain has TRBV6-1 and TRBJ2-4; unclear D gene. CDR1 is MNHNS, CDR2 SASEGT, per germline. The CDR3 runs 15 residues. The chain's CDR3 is CASSDPTPGLRWAHF. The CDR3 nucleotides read TGTGCCAGCAGTGACCCTACCCCGGGCCTCAGGTGGGCTCACTTC.

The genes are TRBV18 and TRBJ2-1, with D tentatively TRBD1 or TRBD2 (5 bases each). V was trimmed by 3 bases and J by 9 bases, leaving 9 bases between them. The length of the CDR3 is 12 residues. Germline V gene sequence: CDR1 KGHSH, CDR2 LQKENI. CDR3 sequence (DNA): TGTGCCAGCTCACCCCAGGGACGTGAGCAGTTCTTC. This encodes CASSPQGREQFF.

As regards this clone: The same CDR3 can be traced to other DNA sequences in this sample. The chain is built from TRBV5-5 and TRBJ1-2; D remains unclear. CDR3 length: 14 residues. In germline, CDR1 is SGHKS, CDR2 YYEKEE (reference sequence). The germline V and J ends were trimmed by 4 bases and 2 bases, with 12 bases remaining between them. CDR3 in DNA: TGTGCCAGCAGCCTTGAAAGCATGAACTATGGCTACACCTTC. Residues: CASSLESMNYGYTF.

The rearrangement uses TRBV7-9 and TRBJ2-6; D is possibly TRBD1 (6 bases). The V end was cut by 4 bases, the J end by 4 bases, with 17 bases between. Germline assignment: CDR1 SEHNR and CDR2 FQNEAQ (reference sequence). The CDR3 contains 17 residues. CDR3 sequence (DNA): TGTGCCAGCAGCTCCGAGGGTACAGGGAGCGGGGCCAACGTCCTGACTTTC. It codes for CASSSEGTGSGANVLTF.

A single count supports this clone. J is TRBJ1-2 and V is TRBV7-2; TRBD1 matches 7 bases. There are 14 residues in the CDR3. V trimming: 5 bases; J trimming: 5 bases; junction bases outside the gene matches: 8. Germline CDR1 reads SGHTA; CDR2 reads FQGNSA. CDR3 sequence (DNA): TGTGCCAGCAGCGCCGACAGGGCTGCTTATGGCTACACCTTC. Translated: CASSADRAAYGYTF.

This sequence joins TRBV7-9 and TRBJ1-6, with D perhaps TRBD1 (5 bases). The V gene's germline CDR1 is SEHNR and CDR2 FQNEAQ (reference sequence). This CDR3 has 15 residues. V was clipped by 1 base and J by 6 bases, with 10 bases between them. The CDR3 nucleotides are TGTGCCAGCAGCTTAGAAGGGGATGGTAATTCACCCCTCCACTTT. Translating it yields CASSLEGDGNSPLHF.

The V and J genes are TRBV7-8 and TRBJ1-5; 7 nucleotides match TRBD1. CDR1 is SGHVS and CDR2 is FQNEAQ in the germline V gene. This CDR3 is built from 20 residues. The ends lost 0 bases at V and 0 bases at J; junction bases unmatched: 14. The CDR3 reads CASSLASLVGGSYSNQPQHF. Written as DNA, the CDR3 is TGTGCCAGCAGCTTAGCAAGCCTTGTAGGGGGCTCCTATAGCAATCAGCCCCAGCATTTT.

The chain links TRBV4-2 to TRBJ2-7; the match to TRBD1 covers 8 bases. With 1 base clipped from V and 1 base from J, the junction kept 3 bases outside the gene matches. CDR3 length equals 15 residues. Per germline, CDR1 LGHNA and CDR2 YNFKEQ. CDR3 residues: CASSQAGGASYEQYF. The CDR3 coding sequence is TGTGCCAGCAGCCAAGCAGGGGGCGCTTCCTACGAGCAGTACTTC.

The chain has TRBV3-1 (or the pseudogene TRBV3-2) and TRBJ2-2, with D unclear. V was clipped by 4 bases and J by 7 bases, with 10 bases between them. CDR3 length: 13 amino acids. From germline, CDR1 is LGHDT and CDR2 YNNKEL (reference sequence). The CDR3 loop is CASSPWSGGELFF. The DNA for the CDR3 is TGTGCCAGCAGCCCCTGGTCTGGCGGGGAGCTGTTTTTT.

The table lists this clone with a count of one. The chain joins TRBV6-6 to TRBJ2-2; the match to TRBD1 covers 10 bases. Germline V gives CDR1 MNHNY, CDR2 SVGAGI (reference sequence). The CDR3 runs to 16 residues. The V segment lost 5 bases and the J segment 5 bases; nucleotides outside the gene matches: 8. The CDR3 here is CASSRGQGPLTGELFF. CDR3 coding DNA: TGTGCCAGCAGTAGGGGACAGGGGCCCTTGACCGGGGAGCTGTTTTTT.

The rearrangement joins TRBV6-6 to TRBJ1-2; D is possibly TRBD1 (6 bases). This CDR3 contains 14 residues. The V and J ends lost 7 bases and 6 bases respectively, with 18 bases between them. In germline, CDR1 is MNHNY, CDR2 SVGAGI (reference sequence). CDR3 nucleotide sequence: TGTGCCAGCACCCTGGAGCGGGGGCGAGATGGCTACACCTTC. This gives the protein CASTLERGRDGYTF.

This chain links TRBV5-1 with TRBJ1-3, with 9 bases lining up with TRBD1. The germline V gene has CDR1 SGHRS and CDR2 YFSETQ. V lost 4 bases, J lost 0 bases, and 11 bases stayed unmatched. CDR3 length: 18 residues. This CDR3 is CASSRTGVWDGSGNTIYF. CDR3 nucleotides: TGCGCCAGCAGCCGGACAGGGGTGTGGGACGGCTCTGGAAACACCATATATTTT.

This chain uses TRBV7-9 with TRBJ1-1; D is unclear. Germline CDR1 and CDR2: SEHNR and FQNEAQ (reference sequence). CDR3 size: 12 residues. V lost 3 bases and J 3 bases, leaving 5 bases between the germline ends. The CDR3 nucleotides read TGTGCCAGCAGCTTGTGGGACACTGAAGCTTTCTTT. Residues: CASSLWDTEAFF.

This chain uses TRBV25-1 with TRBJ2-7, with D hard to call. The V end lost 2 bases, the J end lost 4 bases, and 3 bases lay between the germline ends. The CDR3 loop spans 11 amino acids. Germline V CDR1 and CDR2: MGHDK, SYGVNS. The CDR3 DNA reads TGTGCCAGCAGTGAAGGGTACGAGCAGTACTTC. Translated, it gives CASSEGYEQYF.

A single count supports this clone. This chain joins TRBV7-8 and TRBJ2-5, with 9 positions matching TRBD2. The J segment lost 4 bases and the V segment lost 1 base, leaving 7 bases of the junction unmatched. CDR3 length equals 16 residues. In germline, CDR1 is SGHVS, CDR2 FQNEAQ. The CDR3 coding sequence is TGTGCCAGCAGCTTAGGTGGCGGGGGGGATAGAGAGACCCAGTACTTC. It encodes CASSLGGGGDRETQYF.

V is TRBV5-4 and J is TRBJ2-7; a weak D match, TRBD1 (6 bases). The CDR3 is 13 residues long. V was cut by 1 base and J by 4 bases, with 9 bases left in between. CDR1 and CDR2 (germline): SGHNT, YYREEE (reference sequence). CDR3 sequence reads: CASSLTGKYEQYF. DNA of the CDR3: TGTGCCAGCAGCTTGACAGGGAAGTACGAGCAGTACTTC.

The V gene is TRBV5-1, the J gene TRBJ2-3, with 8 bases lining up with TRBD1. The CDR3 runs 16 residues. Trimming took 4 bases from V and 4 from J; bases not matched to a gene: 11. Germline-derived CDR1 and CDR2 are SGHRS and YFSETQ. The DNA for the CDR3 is TGCGCCAGCAGCCTACGGACAGGGTTCCCTTCAGATACGCAGTATTTT. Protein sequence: CASSLRTGFPSDTQYF.

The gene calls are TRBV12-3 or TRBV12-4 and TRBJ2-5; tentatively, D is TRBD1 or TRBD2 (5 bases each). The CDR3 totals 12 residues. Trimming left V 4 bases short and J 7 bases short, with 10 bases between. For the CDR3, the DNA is TGTGCCAGCAGTTCCGACAGCGGGACCCAGTACTTC. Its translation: CASSSDSGTQYF.

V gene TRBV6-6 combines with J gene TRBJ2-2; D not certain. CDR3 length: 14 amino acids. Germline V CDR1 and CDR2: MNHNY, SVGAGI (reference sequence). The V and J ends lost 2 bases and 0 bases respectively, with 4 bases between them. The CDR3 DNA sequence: TGTGCCAGCAGTTACACAGCGAACACCGGGGAGCTGTTTTTT. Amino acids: CASSYTANTGELFF.

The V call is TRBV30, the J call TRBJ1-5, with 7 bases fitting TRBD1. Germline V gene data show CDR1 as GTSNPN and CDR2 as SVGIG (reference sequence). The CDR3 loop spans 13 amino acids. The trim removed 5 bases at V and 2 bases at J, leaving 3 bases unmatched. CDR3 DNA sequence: TGTGCCTGGGACAGGGATGGCAATCAGCCCCAGCATTTT. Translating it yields CAWDRDGNQPQHF.

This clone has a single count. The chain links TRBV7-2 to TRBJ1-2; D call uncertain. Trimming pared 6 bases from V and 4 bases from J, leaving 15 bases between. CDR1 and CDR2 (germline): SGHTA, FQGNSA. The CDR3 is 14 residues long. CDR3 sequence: CASRSTGFVYGYTF. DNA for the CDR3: TGTGCCAGCAGATCAACGGGGTTCGTCTATGGCTACACCTTC.

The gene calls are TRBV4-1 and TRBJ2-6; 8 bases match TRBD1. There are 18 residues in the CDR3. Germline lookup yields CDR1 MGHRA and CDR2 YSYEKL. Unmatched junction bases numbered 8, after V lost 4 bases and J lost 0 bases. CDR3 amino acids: CASSLMTGELSGANVLTF. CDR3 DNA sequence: TGCGCCAGCAGCCTAATGACAGGGGAGCTCTCTGGGGCCAACGTCCTGACTTTC.

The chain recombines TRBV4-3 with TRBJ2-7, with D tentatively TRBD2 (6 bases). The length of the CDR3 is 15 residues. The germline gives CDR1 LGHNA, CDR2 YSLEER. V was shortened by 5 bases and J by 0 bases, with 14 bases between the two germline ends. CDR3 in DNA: TGCGCCAGCAGCTCAGGGACTGACTACTCCTACGAGCAGTACTTC. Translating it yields CASSSGTDYSYEQYF.

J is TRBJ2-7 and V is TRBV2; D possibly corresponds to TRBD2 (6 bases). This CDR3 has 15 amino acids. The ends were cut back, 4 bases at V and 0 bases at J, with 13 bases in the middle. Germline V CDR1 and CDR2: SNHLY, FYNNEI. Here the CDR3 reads CASSATRAGSYEQYF. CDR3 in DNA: TGTGCCAGCAGTGCCACCAGAGCGGGCTCCTACGAGCAGTACTTC.

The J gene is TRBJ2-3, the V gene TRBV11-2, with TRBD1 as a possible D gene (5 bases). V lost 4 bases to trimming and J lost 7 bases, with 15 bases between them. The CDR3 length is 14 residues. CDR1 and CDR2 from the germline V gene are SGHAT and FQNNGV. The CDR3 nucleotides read TGTGCCAGCAGCTCCCCAGGGCAGTCCTATACGCAGTATTTT. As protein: CASSSPGQSYTQYF. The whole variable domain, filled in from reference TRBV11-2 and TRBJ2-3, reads EAGVAQSPRYKIIEKRQSVAFWCNPISGHATLYWYQQILGQGPKLLIQFQNNGVVDDSQLPKDRFSAERLKGVDSTLKIQPAKLEDSAVYLCASSSPGQSYTQYFGPGTRLTVL.

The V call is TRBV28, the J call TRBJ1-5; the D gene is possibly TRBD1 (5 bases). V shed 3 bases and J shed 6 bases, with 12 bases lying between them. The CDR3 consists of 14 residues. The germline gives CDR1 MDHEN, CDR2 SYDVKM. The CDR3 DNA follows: TGTGCCAGCAGTTTCGGGACCGAGGGTCAGCCCCAGCATTTT. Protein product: CASSFGTEGQPQHF.

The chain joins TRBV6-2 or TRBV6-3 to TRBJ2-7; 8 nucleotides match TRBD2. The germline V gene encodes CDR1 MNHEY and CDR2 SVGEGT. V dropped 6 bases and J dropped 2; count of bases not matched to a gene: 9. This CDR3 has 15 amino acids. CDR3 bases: TGTGCCAGCAGCCTCGGGGGGGTAGCAACCTACGAGCAGTACTTC. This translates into CASSLGGVATYEQYF.

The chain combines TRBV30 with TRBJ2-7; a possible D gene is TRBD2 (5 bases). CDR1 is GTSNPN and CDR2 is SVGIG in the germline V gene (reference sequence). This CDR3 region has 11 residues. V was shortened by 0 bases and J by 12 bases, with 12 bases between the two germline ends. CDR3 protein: CAWSVGSGRYF. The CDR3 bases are TGTGCCTGGAGTGTAGGGTCTGGGAGGTACTTC.

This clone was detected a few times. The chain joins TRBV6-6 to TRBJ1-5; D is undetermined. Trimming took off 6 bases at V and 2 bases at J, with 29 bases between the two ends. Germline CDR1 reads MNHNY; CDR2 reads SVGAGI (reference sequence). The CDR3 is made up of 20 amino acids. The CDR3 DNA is TGTGCCAGCAGCCACCCCGTTTTGGCGCCTCTAGCAATCGGCAATCAGCCCCAGCATTTT. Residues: CASSHPVLAPLAIGNQPQHF.

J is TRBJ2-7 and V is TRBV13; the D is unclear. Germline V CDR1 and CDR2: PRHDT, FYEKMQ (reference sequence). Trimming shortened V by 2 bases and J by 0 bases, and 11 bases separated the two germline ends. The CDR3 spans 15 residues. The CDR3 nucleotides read TGTGCCAGCAGCTTACAAAAAAGTCACTCCTACGAGCAGTACTTC. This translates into CASSLQKSHSYEQYF.